This T cell receptor beta chain appears in the sequencing data of a study of blood T cell dynamics during melanoma immunotherapy. Trimming took 4 bases from V and 7 from J; bases not matched to a gene: 13. Germline values: CDR1 SEHNR, CDR2 FQNEAQ (reference sequence). This CDR3 is 19 amino acids long. Profiled with immunoSEQ multiplex PCR; TCRdb holds only in-frame clones, not every one. The repertoire consists of over 9,000 clones, with roughly 80% occurring once and the leading ten covering roughly 15%. Regarding time point: week 3, after first cycle of checkpoint inhibitor. The input for sequencing was blood, taken from a patient treated with checkpoint blockade. The receptor was isolated from a human donor with melanoma. The chain combines TRBV7-9 with TRBJ2-1; 16 bases are shared with TRBD2. The CDR3 loop reads CASSSTSGTSGGARNEQFF. CDR3 DNA: TGTGCCAGCAGCTCCACTTCCGGGACTAGCGGGGGGGCGAGAAATGAGCAGTTCTTC.